This T cell receptor beta chain was captured by sequencing in a study of T cells in Graves' hyperthyroidism and ophthalmopathy. Study-level results: Prediction of ophthalmopathy progression came a median 6.5 months pre-onset. Most thyroid clonotypes that were expanded above 0.001 also turned up in blood.

The CDR3 extends over 12 amino acids. Germline V gene lookup returns CDR1 MDHEN and CDR2 SYDVKM. V shed 8 bases and J shed 6 bases, with 11 bases lying between them. What was amplified from RNA transcripts were TCR beta CDR3 regions. In the first-round RT-PCR of the TCR CDR3, the HTBI primer set was used. Using its own MiXCR run on the multiplex PCR reads, TCRdb lists one record per CDR3 protein. The table shows hundreds of thousands of distinct CDR3 sequences, with about 16% occurring only once. Each patient was aged 18 to 65 and had newly diagnosed hyperthyroidism of under 2 months' duration. This clonotype was seen ten or more times. Antigen specificity is unknown.

This receptor was obtained from a young woman with Graves' hyperthyroidism. The chain links TRBV28 to TRBJ2-1; the D gene could be TRBD1 or TRBD2 (5 bases each). The sequenced material came from blood. The CDR3: CASDQGPNEQFF. Written as DNA, the CDR3 is TGTGCCAGCGATCAGGGACCCAATGAGCAGTTCTTC.